These T cell receptor beta chains were read from a single sample in a study of cytomegalovirus exposure and HLA in healthy donors. This table comes from immunoSEQ multiplex PCR, and its TCRdb copy is limited to in-frame clones, with some not included. The repertoire includes about 250,000 clones, roughly two thirds of them detected once, and 2% to 2.5% sits in the top ten. The sample consisted of PBMCs. The origin of the receptors is a female donor in good health and CMV-seronegative. Each CDR3 is given with its conserved first and last residue. A D gene is named only where the DNA matches it firmly. Some rows have no size entry. The others give once, few or many, or a class for an expanded clone.

J gene | clone size | V gene | D gene | CDR3 protein | CDR3 DNA
TRBJ2-7 | NA | TRBV30 | TRBD2 | CAWSSTSNEQYF | TGTGCCTGGAGTTCGACTAGCAACGAGCAGTACTTC
TRBJ2-7 | NA | TRBV2 | TRBD1 | CASSYDRGVVHEQYF | TGTGCCAGCAGTTATGACAGGGGTGTGGTCCACGAGCAGTACTTC
TRBJ2-2 | NA | TRBV5-1 | NA | CSPRRQSNTGELFF | TGCTCCCCCCGGCGGCAGTCGAACACCGGGGAGCTGTTTTTT
TRBJ2-7 | NA | TRBV28 | NA | CASSYPGTYYEQYF | TGTGCCAGCAGTTACCCCGGGACTTACTACGAGCAGTACTTC
TRBJ2-7 | few | TRBV27 | NA | CASRGRAGRPEQYF | TGTGCCAGCAGGGGGCGGGCGGGGCGTCCCGAGCAGTACTTC
TRBJ2-3 | NA | TRBV27 | TRBD2 | CASSSLGRGADTQYF | TGTGCCAGCAGTTCACTCGGGAGGGGGGCAGATACGCAGTATTTT
TRBJ2-6 | few | TRBV11-1 | NA | CASSLTTGRSGANVLTF | TGTGCCAGCAGCTTAACTACAGGGAGATCTGGGGCCAACGTCCTGACTTTC
TRBJ2-3 | NA | TRBV10-1 | NA | CASSAVTDTQYF | TGCGCCAGCAGTGCGGTCACAGATACGCAGTATTTT
TRBJ2-2 | NA | TRBV5-1 | TRBD2 | CASSLGLGSGELFF | TGCGCCAGCAGCTTAGGACTAGGGAGCGGGGAGCTGTTTTTT
TRBJ2-7 | NA | TRBV7-6 | NA | CASSSLGGSSSYEQYF | TGTGCCAGCAGCTCCCTTGGCGGGTCCTCATCCTACGAGCAGTACTTC
TRBJ2-3 | NA | TRBV6-4 | NA | CASSASYTSTDTQYF | TGTGCCAGCAGCGCCTCCTATACTAGCACAGATACGCAGTATTTT
TRBJ2-7 | NA | TRBV28 | TRBD1 | CASRSGQGPYEQYF | TGTGCCAGCAGATCCGGACAGGGTCCCTACGAGCAGTACTTC
TRBJ2-3 | NA | TRBV2 | TRBD1 | CASDRGRQDTQYF | TGTGCCAGTGACAGGGGGCGTCAAGATACGCAGTATTTT
TRBJ2-1 | NA | TRBV10-3 | TRBD2 | CAISTWTSGNNNEQFF | TGTGCCATCAGTACCTGGACTAGCGGGAACAACAATGAGCAGTTCTTC
TRBJ2-5 | NA | TRBV7-9 | NA | CASTLRFEQETQYF | TGTGCCAGCACCTTACGGTTCGAACAGGAGACCCAGTACTTC
TRBJ2-7 | once | TRBV7-6 | TRBD1 | CASSLGTGETYEQYF | TGTGCCAGCAGCTTAGGGACAGGGGAAACCTACGAGCAGTACTTC
TRBJ2-2 | NA | TRBV19 | NA | CASSTESNTGELFF | TGTGCCAGTTCCACGGAGTCGAACACCGGGGAGCTGTTTTTT
TRBJ1-6 | few | TRBV6-5 | NA | CASSYTGQYNSPLHF | TGTGCCAGCAGTTACACGGGACAATATAATTCACCCCTCCACTTT
TRBJ2-5 | NA | TRBV6-1 | NA | CASRGRVMETQYF | TGTGCCAGCAGGGGGCGTGTGATGGAGACCCAGTACTTC
TRBJ2-1 | NA | TRBV4-1 | NA | CASSQLDYQRDEQFF | TGCGCCAGCAGCCAACTGGACTACCAACGCGATGAGCAGTTCTTC
TRBJ2-3 | NA | TRBV7-9 | NA | CASNLAVEPDTQYF | TGTGCCAGCAACTTAGCGGTAGAACCCGATACGCAGTATTTT
TRBJ2-7 | few | TRBV4-1 | NA | CASSQGPGSYEQYF | TGCGCCAGCAGCCAAGGACCAGGGTCCTACGAGCAGTACTTC
TRBJ1-3 | NA | TRBV14 | NA | CASSQGQSGNTIYF | TGTGCCAGCAGCCAAGGACAGTCTGGAAACACCATATATTTT
TRBJ2-7 | few | TRBV19 | TRBD2 | CASSTPGLDGEQYF | TGTGCCAGTAGTACCCCAGGACTAGACGGCGAGCAGTACTTC
TRBJ2-4 | NA | TRBV15 | NA | CATSFLGGAVKNIQYF | TGTGCCACCAGCTTTTTGGGGGGGGCGGTCAAAAACATTCAGTACTTC
TRBJ2-1 | NA | TRBV11-2 | TRBD2 | CASSLVSGRAGEQFF | TGTGCCAGCAGCTTAGTTAGCGGGAGGGCCGGTGAGCAGTTCTTC
TRBJ2-1 | NA | TRBV7-9 | NA | CASVGGVHTDEQFF | TGTGCCAGCGTCGGGGGAGTGCACACGGATGAGCAGTTCTTC
TRBJ2-5 | NA | TRBV5-1 | TRBD2 | CASSLPSGDQETQYF | TGCGCCAGCAGCTTGCCTAGCGGGGATCAAGAGACCCAGTACTTC